What follows are 18 T cell receptor beta chains derived from one specimen sequenced in a study of shared T cell receptors in the human thymus. Using immunoSEQ multiplex PCR, the repertoire was profiled, and TCRdb retains in-frame clones only, with some absent. Here the sample spans fewer than 700,000 clones, roughly 88% being singletons. These records were also assigned to another study, of human thymus T cells.

Material for sequencing was thymocytes. The source of these receptors is a boy under two years old with a congenital heart defect.

The chain carries TRBV7-4 and TRBJ2-7; 13 bases align to TRBD2. CDR1 SGHVT and CDR2 SQSDAQ come from the germline V gene. The V and J ends lost 6 bases and 2 bases, in that order; junction bases with no gene match: 4. The CDR3 is 15 amino acids. CDR3 sequence (DNA): TGTGCCAGCAGGTACGGACTAGCGGGGGCCTACGAGCAGTACTTC. Translated: CASRYGLAGAYEQYF.

J is TRBJ2-7 and V is TRBV7-2; 9 nucleotides match TRBD1. Unmatched junction bases numbered 9, after V lost 1 base and J lost 5 bases. Germline V gene data show CDR1 as SGHTA and CDR2 as FQGNSA. The CDR3 runs to 16 residues. CDR3 sequence reads: CASSLGGDRDSNEQYF. In DNA form, the CDR3 reads TGTGCCAGCAGCTTAGGCGGGGACAGGGATAGTAACGAGCAGTACTTC.

The chain uses TRBV5-6 and TRBJ2-7, with 11 bases identical to TRBD2. The CDR3 loop spans 16 amino acids. CDR1 is SGHDT and CDR2 is YYEEEE in the germline V gene. Trimming cost V 4 bases and J 0 bases; bases outside gene matches: 6. This CDR3 reads CASSLGLAGDSYEQYF. The CDR3 nucleotides read TGTGCCAGCAGCCTCGGACTAGCGGGCGACTCCTACGAGCAGTACTTC.

This clone was detected once. The genes are TRBV15 and TRBJ2-3; possible D gene TRBD2, 5 bases. Trimming stripped 3 bases from V and 3 bases from J, with 16 bases between. The CDR3 sequence is 16 residues long. The germline V gene encodes CDR1 LNHNV and CDR2 YYDKDF (reference sequence). The CDR3 DNA follows: TGTGCCACCAGCAGTCTTGGGCTGAGGGCAACAGATACGCAGTATTTT. This codes for CATSSLGLRATDTQYF.

This chain links TRBV7-9 with TRBJ2-3, with 9 bases matching TRBD2. CDR3 size: 16 residues. The germline gives CDR1 SEHNR, CDR2 FQNEAQ (reference sequence). With V trimmed by 5 bases and J by 4 bases, 10 bases remained unmatched. As DNA, the CDR3 is TGTGCCAGCAGCGCCGAGGCGGGAGGGAGTGCAGATACGCAGTATTTT. Protein sequence: CASSAEAGGSADTQYF.

This clone has a single count. The chain combines TRBV5-1 with TRBJ2-1, with 9 bases identical to TRBD2. This CDR3 is built from 15 residues. The V gene's germline CDR1 is SGHRS and CDR2 YFSETQ. The V gene end was trimmed by 7 bases and the J gene end by 5 bases; junction bases not matched to a gene: 10. CDR3 bases: TGCGCCAGCCACGGGGCTAGCGGGAATCACAATGAGCAGTTCTTC. This gives the protein CASHGASGNHNEQFF.

V usage is TRBV6-4 and J usage is TRBJ2-3; 10 positions match TRBD2. Germline CDR1 and CDR2: MRHNA and SNTAGT. V dropped 3 bases and J dropped 4; count of bases not matched to a gene: 4. The CDR3 contains 15 residues. The CDR3 sequence: CASSESGRAPDTQYF. DNA for the CDR3: TGTGCCAGCAGTGAAAGCGGGAGGGCCCCAGATACGCAGTATTTT.

The chain carries TRBV6-6 and TRBJ2-7; 7 positions match TRBD1. Germline CDR1 MNHNY, CDR2 SVGAGI (reference sequence). CDR3 size: 13 residues. With 2 bases clipped from V and 6 bases from J, the junction kept 4 bases outside the gene matches. The CDR3 loop is CASSYRAGGEQYF. The CDR3 region has the DNA TGTGCCAGCAGTTACCGGGCAGGGGGCGAGCAGTACTTC.

The chain recombines TRBV4-1 with TRBJ2-1; tentatively, D is TRBD2 (5 bases). The V end was cut by 1 base, the J end by 7 bases, with 14 bases between. The germline CDR1 and CDR2 sequences are MGHRA and YSYEKL. CDR3 length: 15 residues. The CDR3 loop is CASSQVASRGNEQFF. The CDR3 DNA is TGCGCCAGCAGCCAAGTTGCTAGCCGTGGGAATGAGCAGTTCTTC.

The rearrangement uses TRBV4-3 and TRBJ2-7, with 9 bases that match TRBD2. The CDR3 is 17 amino acids. The germline CDR1 and CDR2 sequences are LGHNA and YSLEER. Trimming at V came to 3 bases and at J to 2 bases, leaving 11 bases not matched to a gene. The CDR3 DNA reads as TGCGCCAGCAGCCAGGCCCTTAGCGGGAGCCCCCCCTACGAGCAGTACTTC. Protein sequence: CASSQALSGSPPYEQYF.

V gene TRBV6-4 combines with J gene TRBJ1-2; 8 nucleotides align to TRBD1. From germline, CDR1 is MRHNA and CDR2 SNTAGT. This CDR3 has 13 amino acids. J lost 8 bases, V lost 3 bases, and 5 bases had no gene match. The DNA for the CDR3 is TGTGCCAGCAGTGAGAGGACAGGGTTGGGCTACACCTTC. Amino acid sequence: CASSERTGLGYTF.

The chain joins TRBV4-1 to TRBJ2-3, with D maybe TRBD2 (7 bases). The CDR3 consists of 20 residues. V was pared by 0 bases and J by 2 bases, with 24 bases between. Germline loops: CDR1 MGHRA, CDR2 YSYEKL. The CDR3 DNA sequence: TGCGCCAGCAGCCAAGAGAGGGGGGGACACGGGATACTTTCCACAGATACGCAGTATTTT. Translation: CASSQERGGHGILSTDTQYF.

This rearrangement joins TRBV20-1 to TRBJ2-1, with unresolved D. Germline loops: CDR1 DFQATT, CDR2 SNEGSKA (reference sequence). The V end was cut by 5 bases, the J end by 6 bases, with 5 bases between. CDR3 length equals 10 residues. The CDR3 here is CSAPFNEQFF. The CDR3, as DNA: TGCAGTGCTCCCTTCAATGAGCAGTTCTTC.

The chain has TRBV4-1 and TRBJ1-1; D remains unclear. This CDR3 contains 14 residues. Germline CDR1 and CDR2: MGHRA and YSYEKL. V lost 4 bases and J 1 base, leaving 10 bases between the germline ends. CDR3 amino acids: CASSLRRQNTEAFF. The DNA of the CDR3 is TGCGCCAGCAGCCTCAGGAGGCAGAACACTGAAGCTTTCTTT.

This rearrangement joins TRBV19 to TRBJ2-2, with TRBD2 matching 8 bases. The germline V gene encodes CDR1 LNHDA and CDR2 SQIVND (reference sequence). This CDR3 is 16 amino acids long. With 5 bases clipped from V and 1 base from J, the junction kept 6 bases outside the gene matches. The CDR3: CASSPTSGKNTGELFF. CDR3 nucleotide sequence: TGTGCCAGTAGTCCCACTAGCGGAAAGAACACCGGGGAGCTGTTTTTT.

The genes are TRBV19 and TRBJ2-1, with unresolved D. Per the germline V gene, CDR1 is LNHDA and CDR2 is SQIVND (reference sequence). The CDR3 sequence is 16 residues long. V was clipped by 7 bases and J by 2 bases, with 18 bases between them. The CDR3 region has the DNA TGTGCCAGTACTCCCGCAGGCCGTGGTCCCTACAATGAGCAGTTCTTC. It codes for CASTPAGRGPYNEQFF.

CDR3 sequence reads: CASSFSASGRPRSSYEQYF. In DNA, the CDR3 is TGTGCCAGCAGTTTCTCCGCTAGCGGGAGGCCCAGGAGCTCCTACGAGCAGTACTTC. This chain joins TRBV28 and TRBJ2-7, with 11 bases matching TRBD2. This CDR3 has 19 residues. Germline lookup yields CDR1 MDHEN and CDR2 SYDVKM. V lost 3 bases, J lost 0 bases, and 13 bases stayed unmatched.

This clone has just a few counts. CDR3 coding DNA: TGTGCCAGCAGCGGACACAGGGATCCCTACGAGCAGTACTTC. It encodes CASSGHRDPYEQYF. The V gene is TRBV5-6, the J gene TRBJ2-7, with D tentatively TRBD1 (6 bases). Germline V gives CDR1 SGHDT, CDR2 YYEEEE. V was clipped by 4 bases and J by 2 bases, with 13 bases between them. The CDR3 sequence is 14 residues long.